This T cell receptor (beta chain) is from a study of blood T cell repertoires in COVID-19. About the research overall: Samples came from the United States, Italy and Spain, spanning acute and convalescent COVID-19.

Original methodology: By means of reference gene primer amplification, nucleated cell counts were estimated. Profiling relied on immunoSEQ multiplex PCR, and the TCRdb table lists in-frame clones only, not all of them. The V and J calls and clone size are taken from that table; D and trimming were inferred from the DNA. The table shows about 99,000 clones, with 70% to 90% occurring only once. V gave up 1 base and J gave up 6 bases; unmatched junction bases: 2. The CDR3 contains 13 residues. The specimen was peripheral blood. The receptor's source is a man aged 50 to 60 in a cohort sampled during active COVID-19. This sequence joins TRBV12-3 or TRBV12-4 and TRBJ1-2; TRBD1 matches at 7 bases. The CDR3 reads CASSLVGGNGYTF. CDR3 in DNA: TGTGCCAGCAGTTTAGTAGGGGGCAATGGCTACACCTTC.